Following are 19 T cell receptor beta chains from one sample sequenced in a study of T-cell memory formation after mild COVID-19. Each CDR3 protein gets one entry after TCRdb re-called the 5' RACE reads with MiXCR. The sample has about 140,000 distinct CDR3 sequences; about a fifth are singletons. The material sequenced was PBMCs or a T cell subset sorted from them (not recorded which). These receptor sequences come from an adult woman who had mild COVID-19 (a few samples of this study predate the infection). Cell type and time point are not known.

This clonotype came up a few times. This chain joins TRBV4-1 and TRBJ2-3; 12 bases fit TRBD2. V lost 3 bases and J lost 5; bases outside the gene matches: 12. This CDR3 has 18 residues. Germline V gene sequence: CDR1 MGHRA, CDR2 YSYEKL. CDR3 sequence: CASSHPRSSGGGQDTQYF. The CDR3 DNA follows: TGCGCCAGCAGCCATCCCCGGTCTAGCGGGGGGGGCCAAGATACGCAGTATTTT.

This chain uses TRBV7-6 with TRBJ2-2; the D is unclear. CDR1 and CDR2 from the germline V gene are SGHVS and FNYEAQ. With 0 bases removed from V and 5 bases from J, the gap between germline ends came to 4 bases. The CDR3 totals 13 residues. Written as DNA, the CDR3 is TGTGCCAGCAGCTTAGCGCTAACCGGGGAGCTGTTTTTT. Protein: CASSLALTGELFF.

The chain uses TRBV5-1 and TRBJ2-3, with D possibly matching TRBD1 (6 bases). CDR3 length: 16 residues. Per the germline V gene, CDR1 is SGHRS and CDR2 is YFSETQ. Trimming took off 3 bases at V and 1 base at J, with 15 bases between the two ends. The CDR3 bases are TGCGCCAGCAGCTCTCGGGACATCCGTCGCACAGATACGCAGTATTTT. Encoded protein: CASSSRDIRRTDTQYF.

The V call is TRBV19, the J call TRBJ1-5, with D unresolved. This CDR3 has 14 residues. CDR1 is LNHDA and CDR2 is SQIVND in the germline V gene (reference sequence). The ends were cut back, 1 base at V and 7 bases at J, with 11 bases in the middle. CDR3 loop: CASSIAAGGQPQHF. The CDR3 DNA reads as TGTGCCAGTAGTATAGCGGCAGGTGGGCAGCCCCAGCATTTT.

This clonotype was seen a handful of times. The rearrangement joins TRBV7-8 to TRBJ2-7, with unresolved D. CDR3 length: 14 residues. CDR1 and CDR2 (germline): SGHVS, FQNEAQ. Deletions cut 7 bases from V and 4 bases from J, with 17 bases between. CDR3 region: CASTANSGPYEQYF. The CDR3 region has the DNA TGTGCCAGCACGGCGAATTCGGGCCCGTACGAGCAGTACTTC.

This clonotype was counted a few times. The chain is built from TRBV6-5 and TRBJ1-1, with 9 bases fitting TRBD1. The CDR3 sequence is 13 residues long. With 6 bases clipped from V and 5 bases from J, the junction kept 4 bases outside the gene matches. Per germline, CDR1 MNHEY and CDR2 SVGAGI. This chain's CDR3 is CASRRGTGTEAFF. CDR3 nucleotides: TGTGCCAGCAGGCGTGGGACAGGGACTGAAGCTTTCTTT.

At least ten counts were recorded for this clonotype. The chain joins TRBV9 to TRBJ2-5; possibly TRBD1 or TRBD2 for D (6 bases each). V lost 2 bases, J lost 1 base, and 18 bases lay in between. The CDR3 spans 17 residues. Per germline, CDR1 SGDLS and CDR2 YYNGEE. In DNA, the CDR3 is TGTGCCAGCAGCGTGGGAGTGGGGGGCTCAAGCCAAGAGACCCAGTACTTC. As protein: CASSVGVGGSSQETQYF.

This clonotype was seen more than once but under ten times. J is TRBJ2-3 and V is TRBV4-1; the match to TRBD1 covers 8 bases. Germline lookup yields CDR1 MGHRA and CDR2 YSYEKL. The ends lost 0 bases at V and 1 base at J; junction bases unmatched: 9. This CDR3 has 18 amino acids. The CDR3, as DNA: TGCGCCAGCAGCCAAGAAGATTGGGACAGGATACGCACAGATACGCAGTATTTT. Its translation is CASSQEDWDRIRTDTQYF.

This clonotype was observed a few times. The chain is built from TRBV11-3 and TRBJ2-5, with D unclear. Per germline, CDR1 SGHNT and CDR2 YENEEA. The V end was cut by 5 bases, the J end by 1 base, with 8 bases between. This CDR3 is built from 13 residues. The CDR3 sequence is CASSEGPQETQYF. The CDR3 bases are TGTGCCAGCAGCGAAGGGCCCCAAGAGACCCAGTACTTC.

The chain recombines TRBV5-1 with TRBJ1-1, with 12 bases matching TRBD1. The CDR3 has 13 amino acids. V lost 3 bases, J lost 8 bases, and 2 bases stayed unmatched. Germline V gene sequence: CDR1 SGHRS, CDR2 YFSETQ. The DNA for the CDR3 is TGCGCCAGCAGCTCAGGGACAGGGGGCGAAGCTTTCTTT. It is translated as CASSSGTGGEAFF. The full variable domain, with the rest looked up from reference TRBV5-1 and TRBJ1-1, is KAGVTQTPRYLIKTRGQQVTLSCSPISGHRSVSWYQQTPGQGLQFLFEYFSETQRNKGNFPGRFSGRQFSNSRSEMNVSTLELGDSALYLCASSSGTGGEAFFGQGTRLTVV.

CDR3 loop: CASSRGTGPLSGSGNTIYF. The CDR3 nucleotides are TGTGCCAGCAGCCGAGGGACAGGGCCACTCAGCGGCTCTGGAAACACCATATATTTT. J is TRBJ1-3 and V is TRBV6-5; 9 nucleotides line up with TRBD1. Germline trimming cut 6 bases from V and 0 bases from J; bases unmatched to any gene: 15. From germline, CDR1 is MNHEY and CDR2 SVGAGI. The CDR3 runs 19 residues.

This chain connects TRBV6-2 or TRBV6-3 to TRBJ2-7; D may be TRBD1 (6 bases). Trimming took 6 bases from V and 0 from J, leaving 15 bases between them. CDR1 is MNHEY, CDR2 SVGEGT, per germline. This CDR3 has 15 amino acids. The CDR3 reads CASSTRRGSSYEQYF. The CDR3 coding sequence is TGTGCCAGCAGCACAAGAAGGGGGAGCTCCTACGAGCAGTACTTC.

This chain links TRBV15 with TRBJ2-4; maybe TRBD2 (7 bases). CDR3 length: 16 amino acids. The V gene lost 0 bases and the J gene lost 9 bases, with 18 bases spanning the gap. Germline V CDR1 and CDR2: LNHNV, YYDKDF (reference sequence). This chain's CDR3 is CATSRDNSAAGAIQYF. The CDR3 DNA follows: TGTGCCACCAGCAGAGATAACAGCGCGGCGGGGGCCATTCAGTACTTC.

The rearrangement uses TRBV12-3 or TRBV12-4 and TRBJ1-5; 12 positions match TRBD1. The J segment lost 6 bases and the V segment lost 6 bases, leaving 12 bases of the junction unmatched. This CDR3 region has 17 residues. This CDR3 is CASSIGRDRGPGQPQHF. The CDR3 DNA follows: TGTGCCAGCAGCATCGGCCGGGACAGGGGGCCAGGTCAGCCCCAGCATTTT.

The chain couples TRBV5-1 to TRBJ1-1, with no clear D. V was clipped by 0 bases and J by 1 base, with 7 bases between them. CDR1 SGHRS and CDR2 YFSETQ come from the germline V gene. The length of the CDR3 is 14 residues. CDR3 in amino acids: CASSLVQPNTEAFF. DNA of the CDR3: TGCGCCAGCAGCTTGGTACAGCCGAACACTGAAGCTTTCTTT.

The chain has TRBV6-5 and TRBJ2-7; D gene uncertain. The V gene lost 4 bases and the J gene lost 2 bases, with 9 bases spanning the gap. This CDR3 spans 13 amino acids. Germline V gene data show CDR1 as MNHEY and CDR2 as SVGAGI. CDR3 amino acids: CASSSLPAYEQYF. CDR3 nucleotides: TGTGCCAGCAGTTCCCTACCCGCCTACGAGCAGTACTTC.

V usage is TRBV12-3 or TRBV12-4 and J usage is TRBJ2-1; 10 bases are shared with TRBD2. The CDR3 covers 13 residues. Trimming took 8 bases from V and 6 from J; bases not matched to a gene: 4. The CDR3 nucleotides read TGTGCCAGCCAGCGGGAGGGCCTCAATGAGCAGTTCTTC. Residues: CASQREGLNEQFF.

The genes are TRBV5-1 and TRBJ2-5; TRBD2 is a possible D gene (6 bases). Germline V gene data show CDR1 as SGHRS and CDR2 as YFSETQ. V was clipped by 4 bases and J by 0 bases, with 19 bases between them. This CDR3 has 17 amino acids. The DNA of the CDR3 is TGCGCCAGCAGCCGGAACCAGGGACTGGGGTACCAAGAGACCCAGTACTTC. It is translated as CASSRNQGLGYQETQYF.

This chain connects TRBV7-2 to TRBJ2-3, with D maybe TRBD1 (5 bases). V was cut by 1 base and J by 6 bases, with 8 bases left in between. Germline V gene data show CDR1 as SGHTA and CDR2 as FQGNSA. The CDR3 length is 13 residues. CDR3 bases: TGTGCCAGCAGCTTAGGTTCAGGGGATACGCAGTATTTT. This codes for CASSLGSGDTQYF.